The sequence of this T cell receptor (beta chain) was determined in a study of Ad26.COV2.S vaccination and SARS-CoV-2 variants. With 0 bases removed from V and 0 bases from J, the gap between germline ends came to 5 bases. The CDR3 length is 14 residues. From germline, CDR1 is ENHRY and CDR2 SYGVKD. Clones were sequenced by immunoSEQ multiplex PCR, and TCRdb holds only the in-frame ones, with some missing. The data contain about 480,000 clones, around 88% of them singletons. Sample treatment: roughly 18 received Ad26.COV2.S at low or high dose, single or two shots; 5 received placebo; per-sample allocation not given. It was on day 63 after the first vaccine or placebo injection that samples were taken.

The TCR sequence derives from a person between 18 and 65 years old who received the Ad26.COV2.S COVID-19 vaccine or a placebo. The starting material was peripheral blood, obtained in a trial of Ad26.COV2.S vaccine versus placebo. This sequence joins TRBV10-3 and TRBJ1-2; D ambiguous. CDR3 region: CAISESTANYGYTF. Here the CDR3 DNA reads TGTGCCATCAGTGAGTCAACGGCTAACTATGGCTACACCTTC.